The 30 T cell receptor beta chains below come from one sample, sequenced in a study of siplizumab effects on memory and regulatory T cells. Only in-frame clones appear in the TCRdb table, and some are missing; sequencing was by immunoSEQ multiplex PCR. The sample has about 99,000 clones, 93% seen once; the top ten hold about 0.62%. Specimen: Tregs sorted from blood. The receptors derive from a human donor in good health.

The gene calls are TRBV9 and TRBJ1-1; 9 nucleotides line up with TRBD1. CDR3 length: 16 residues. With 3 bases clipped from V and 1 base from J, the junction kept 7 bases outside the gene matches. Looked up from germline, CDR1 is SGDLS and CDR2 is YYNGEE. In DNA form, the CDR3 reads TGTGCCAGCAGCGCGGGGACAGGGCGAACGAACACTGAAGCTTTCTTT. Protein sequence: CASSAGTGRTNTEAFF.

The rearrangement uses TRBV5-4 and TRBJ1-1; 9 bases are a match to TRBD1. This CDR3 has 13 residues. Looked up from germline, CDR1 is SGHNT and CDR2 is YYREEE (reference sequence). V shed 4 bases, J shed 14 bases, and the junction held 12 bases outside the gene matches. For the CDR3, the DNA is TGTGCCAGCAGCGGAACCGGGACAGGGAAGGAGTTCTTT. Its protein product is CASSGTGTGKEFF.

The genes are TRBV6-5 and TRBJ2-3, with 8 bases identical to TRBD2. Germline trimming cut 5 bases from V and 7 bases from J; bases unmatched to any gene: 8. The germline V gene has CDR1 MNHEY and CDR2 SVGAGI. CDR3 length: 14 residues. CDR3 in DNA: TGTGCCAGCAGTCGCAGCGGGAGCACGAATACGCAGTATTTT. It translates to CASSRSGSTNTQYF.

The chain has TRBV7-3 and TRBJ2-5; D is uncertain. V was trimmed by 1 base and J by 3 bases, leaving 6 bases between them. Germline CDR1 is SGHTA and CDR2 is FQGTGA. This CDR3 spans 13 amino acids. Here the CDR3 reads CASSLNGEETQYF. CDR3 sequence (DNA): TGTGCCAGCAGCTTAAATGGGGAAGAGACCCAGTACTTC.

This chain joins TRBV5-1 and TRBJ2-1, with TRBD2 identical over 12 bases. Looked up from germline, CDR1 is SGHRS and CDR2 is YFSETQ. The CDR3 extends over 18 amino acids. The V and J ends lost 0 bases and 1 base, in that order; junction bases with no gene match: 5. The CDR3 DNA reads as TGCGCCAGCAGCTTGGGATCTAGCGGGGGGGCATCCTACAATGAGCAGTTCTTC. Protein product: CASSLGSSGGASYNEQFF.

The rearrangement uses TRBV27 and TRBJ1-2, with D maybe TRBD1 (5 bases). CDR3 length: 15 amino acids. V was clipped by 6 bases and J by 5 bases, with 19 bases between them. Germline-derived CDR1 and CDR2 are MNHEY and SMNVEV (reference sequence). CDR3 sequence: CASSLRWGVIYGYTF. The CDR3 DNA sequence: TGTGCCAGCAGCCTCCGGTGGGGGGTGATATATGGCTACACCTTC.

This clone was recorded once. The V and J genes are TRBV5-4 and TRBJ2-1; 9 bases line up with TRBD2. V dropped 3 bases and J dropped 4; count of bases not matched to a gene: 8. CDR3 length: 16 residues. Germline-derived CDR1 and CDR2 are SGHNT and YYREEE (reference sequence). The CDR3 spells CASSSPLAGRYNEQFF. The CDR3 DNA is TGTGCCAGCAGCTCCCCCCTAGCGGGGAGATACAATGAGCAGTTCTTC.

The rearrangement joins TRBV19 to TRBJ1-5, with D maybe TRBD1 (6 bases). Germline CDR1 and CDR2: LNHDA and SQIVND (reference sequence). Deletions cut 3 bases from V and 5 bases from J, with 14 bases between. The CDR3 spans 15 residues. The CDR3 is CASSINGQNYQPQHF. DNA of the CDR3: TGTGCCAGTAGTATTAATGGACAGAACTATCAGCCCCAGCATTTT.

This sequence joins TRBV5-5 and TRBJ2-5; unclear D gene. Germline CDR1 SGHKS, CDR2 YYEKEE (reference sequence). V lost 2 bases and J 1 base, leaving 12 bases between the germline ends. The CDR3 has 15 residues. The CDR3 region is CASSFGPASQETQYF. In nucleotides, the CDR3 is TGTGCCAGCAGCTTTGGGCCAGCCTCCCAAGAGACCCAGTACTTC.

The chain joins TRBV19 to TRBJ1-1, with D maybe TRBD1 (5 bases). Between the trimmed V and J ends, which lost 6 bases and 0 bases, there was a span of 17 bases. This CDR3 contains 16 residues. Per germline, CDR1 LNHDA and CDR2 SQIVND (reference sequence). The CDR3 loop is CASRGTTAWMNTEAFF. CDR3 coding DNA: TGTGCCAGTAGGGGGACGACAGCCTGGATGAACACTGAAGCTTTCTTT.

Here the CDR3 reads CASSRDRVGGEQYF. The DNA of the CDR3 is TGTGCCAGCAGCCGGGACAGGGTCGGAGGTGAGCAGTACTTC. The chain carries TRBV7-2 and TRBJ2-7; 9 bases are a match to TRBD1. Germline V gene sequence: CDR1 SGHTA, CDR2 FQGNSA. CDR3 size: 14 residues. Trimming at V came to 5 bases and at J to 7 bases, leaving 9 bases not matched to a gene.

The rearrangement links TRBV7-2 to TRBJ2-7; no clear D gene. The germline V gene encodes CDR1 SGHTA and CDR2 FQGNSA. V was trimmed by 1 base and J by 6 bases, leaving 13 bases between them. The CDR3 is 14 residues long. The CDR3 bases are TGTGCCAGCAGCTTAGGGCCGACTCGAGGCGAGCAGTACTTC. It specifies CASSLGPTRGEQYF.

This chain joins TRBV30 and TRBJ2-7; 7 bases line up with TRBD1. The CDR3 loop spans 16 amino acids. Germline CDR1 and CDR2: GTSNPN and SVGIG (reference sequence). J lost 7 bases, V lost 3 bases, and 18 bases had no gene match. The CDR3 protein is CAWSRQGEVGRLEQYF. CDR3 DNA: TGTGCCTGGAGCAGACAGGGTGAGGTTGGACGCTTAGAGCAGTACTTC.

The chain uses TRBV6-5 and TRBJ2-3; 7 nucleotides line up with TRBD2. The CDR3 sequence is 14 residues long. V dropped 4 bases and J dropped 4; count of bases not matched to a gene: 5. Germline CDR1 is MNHEY and CDR2 is SVGAGI. CDR3 DNA: TGTGCCAGCAGTTCAAGGGGAGGGCCAGATACGCAGTATTTT. It codes for CASSSRGGPDTQYF.

This rearrangement joins TRBV11-1 to TRBJ2-5; D is uncertain. With 2 bases removed from V and 5 bases from J, the gap between germline ends came to 3 bases. The CDR3 is 11 amino acids. The germline V gene encodes CDR1 SGHAT and CDR2 FQDESV (reference sequence). The CDR3 is CASSLWETQYF. CDR3 nucleotides: TGTGCCAGCAGCTTATGGGAGACCCAGTACTTC.

The chain links TRBV7-2 to TRBJ2-1; D call uncertain. Germline V gene lookup returns CDR1 SGHTA and CDR2 FQGNSA. The CDR3 is made up of 12 amino acids. V was trimmed by 2 bases and J by 7 bases, leaving 6 bases between them. CDR3 DNA sequence: TGTGCCAGCAGCTTACTGGTAAATGAGCAGTTCTTC. It encodes CASSLLVNEQFF.

In regard to this clone: A read error may account for a junction end that differs from germline. CDR3 amino acids: CASSLAPRGQETQYF. Written as DNA, the CDR3 is TGTGCTAGCAGCTTAGCCCCCAGGGGGCAGGAGACCCAGTACTTC. The chain links TRBV7-7 to TRBJ2-5; TRBD1 matches 8 bases. CDR1 and CDR2 (germline): SSHAT, FNYEAQ (reference sequence). The CDR3 is 15 amino acids.

V and J are TRBV6-1 and TRBJ1-2; D might be TRBD1 (6 bases). The CDR3 consists of 15 residues. Germline CDR1 MNHNS, CDR2 SASEGT. V lost 6 bases to trimming and J lost 12 bases, with 26 bases between them. This chain's CDR3 is CASRGTPLLGSINTF. The CDR3 coding sequence is TGTGCCAGCAGGGGGACACCTCTTTTAGGCAGCATTAACACCTTC.

The gene calls are TRBV5-4 and TRBJ2-5; 8 bases map to TRBD1. The V and J ends lost 7 bases and 5 bases, in that order; junction bases with no gene match: 4. Germline values: CDR1 SGHNT, CDR2 YYREEE (reference sequence). The CDR3 contains 12 residues. The CDR3 bases are TGTGCCAGCGGACAGGGTCGGGAGACCCAGTACTTC. Its protein is CASGQGRETQYF.

The gene calls are TRBV7-9 and TRBJ2-1, with 12 positions matching TRBD2. From germline, CDR1 is SEHNR and CDR2 FQNEAQ (reference sequence). The length of the CDR3 is 16 residues. The V segment lost 6 bases and the J segment 7 bases; nucleotides outside the gene matches: 10. CDR3 coding DNA: TGTGCCAGCAGGGAACTAGCGGGAGGAGGAGGGAATGAGCAGTTCTTC. Translation: CASRELAGGGGNEQFF.

CDR3 coding DNA: TGTGCCAGCAGCTGGACAGGGAGCTCCTACGAGCAGTACTTC. The encoded protein is CASSWTGSSYEQYF. This rearrangement joins TRBV11-2 to TRBJ2-7; TRBD1 aligns across 8 bases. V lost 4 bases to trimming and J lost 0 bases; unmatched junction nucleotides: 2. Germline V gives CDR1 SGHAT, CDR2 FQNNGV. The CDR3 contains 14 residues.

The chain employs TRBV30 and TRBJ2-7; D call uncertain. The CDR3 runs to 14 residues. The V gene lost 5 bases and the J gene lost 3 bases, with 17 bases spanning the gap. Germline V CDR1 and CDR2: GTSNPN, SVGIG (reference sequence). The CDR3 nucleotides are TGTGCCTGGCGAGCTACAGTCGCCCACTACGAGCAGTACTTC. It encodes CAWRATVAHYEQYF. The full variable domain, in which reference TRBV30 and TRBJ2-7 provide the parts outside the CDR3, is SQTIHQWPATLVQPVGSPLSLECTVEGTSNPNLYWYRQAAGRGLQLLFYSVGIGQISSEVPQNLSASRPQDRQFILSSKKLLLSDSGFYLCAWRATVAHYEQYFGPGTRLTVT.

This chain connects TRBV5-1 to TRBJ2-3; 12 bases are a match to TRBD2. With V trimmed by 7 bases and J by 5 bases, 8 bases remained unmatched. The CDR3 has 15 residues. The germline V gene encodes CDR1 SGHRS and CDR2 YFSETQ. The CDR3 sequence: CASSLAGGQGDTQYF. CDR3 DNA: TGCGCCAGCTCCCTAGCGGGGGGGCAGGGAGATACGCAGTATTTT.

The chain joins TRBV11-3 to TRBJ2-2; no clear D gene. Deletions cut 2 bases from V and 3 bases from J, with 7 bases between. This CDR3 contains 14 residues. CDR1 is SGHNT and CDR2 is YENEEA in the germline V gene. Here the CDR3 DNA reads TGTGCCAGCAGCTTAATTGGTGACACCGGGGAGCTGTTTTTT. It codes for CASSLIGDTGELFF.

The chain carries TRBV19 and TRBJ2-5, with 11 bases identical to TRBD1. CDR1 LNHDA and CDR2 SQIVND come from the germline V gene (reference sequence). With 5 bases clipped from V and 5 bases from J, the junction kept 10 bases outside the gene matches. This CDR3 region has 16 residues. The CDR3 DNA is TGTGCCAGTAGTCCTATGGACAGGGGGCGCAGGGAGACCCAGTACTTC. Its translation: CASSPMDRGRRETQYF.

The chain combines TRBV15 with TRBJ1-1, with D hard to call. The CDR3 length is 16 residues. Trimming cost V 4 bases and J 0 bases, with 15 bases left between them. CDR1 is LNHNV, CDR2 YYDKDF, per germline (reference sequence). This chain's CDR3 is CATSNREGHLNTEAFF. The CDR3, as DNA: TGTGCCACCAGCAATCGAGAGGGCCACTTGAACACTGAAGCTTTCTTT.

The rearrangement links TRBV30 to TRBJ1-1, with D possibly matching TRBD1 (6 bases). CDR1 is GTSNPN, CDR2 SVGIG, per germline (reference sequence). The CDR3 is 12 residues long. V lost 3 bases, J lost 6 bases, and 11 bases lay in between. The CDR3 coding sequence is TGTGCCTGGAGGGGGGCGGGGCCTGAAGCTTTCTTT. Translation gives CAWRGAGPEAFF.

This chain joins TRBV19 and TRBJ2-5, with D perhaps matching TRBD2 (6 bases). This CDR3 is 13 amino acids long. Germline CDR1 reads LNHDA; CDR2 reads SQIVND (reference sequence). Trimming left V 6 bases short and J 2 bases short, with 10 bases between. The CDR3 loop is CASREGWQETQYF. CDR3 DNA: TGTGCCAGTAGGGAGGGGTGGCAAGAGACCCAGTACTTC.

The count of this clone is one. This chain links TRBV4-1 with TRBJ1-2; no reliable D call. Trimming left V 0 bases short and J 6 bases short, with 20 bases between. Germline V gene sequence: CDR1 MGHRA, CDR2 YSYEKL. The CDR3 is 17 amino acids. The CDR3 DNA sequence: TGCGCCAGCAGCCAAGAAGCTCCTGGAGGACTGTACAATGGCTACACCTTC. Amino acid sequence: CASSQEAPGGLYNGYTF.

The rearrangement joins TRBV27 to TRBJ1-1; TRBD1 matches at 7 bases. V was pared by 8 bases and J by 11 bases, with 11 bases of the junction left unmatched. The V gene's germline CDR1 is MNHEY and CDR2 SMNVEV (reference sequence). The CDR3 is 12 amino acids. DNA of the CDR3: TGTGCCAGCCGATATAGACAGGGCCGGGCTTTCTTT. Translation gives CASRYRQGRAFF.